Listed below are T cell receptor beta chains from one sample, sequenced in a study of early T cells in non-severe SARS-CoV-2 infection. Using its own MiXCR run on the 5' RACE reads, TCRdb lists one record per CDR3 protein. Of 28,000 or so distinct CDR3 sequences in the sample, around 7% were seen once. Sequenced sample: whole blood. The receptors derive from an adult who was a healthcare worker with PCR-confirmed SARS-CoV-2 infection or an uninfected control (not recorded which). Each CDR3 is given with its conserved first and last residue. Size values are once, few and many counts, or a class for expanded clones, and some rows have none.

abundance: few; v_gene: TRBV5-1; CDR3aa: CASSPSPGRAHYGYTF
abundance: .; v_gene: TRBV7-9; CDR3aa: CASSRGQSFIF
abundance: many; v_gene: TRBV30; CDR3aa: CAWSESSNQPQHF
abundance: many; v_gene: TRBV18; CDR3aa: CASSRGTEETQYF
abundance: .; v_gene: TRBV6-5; CDR3aa: CASSRLGGYNYGYTF
abundance: .; v_gene: TRBV12-3/TRBV12-4; CDR3aa: CASIKNPGLAGANTGELFF
abundance: many; v_gene: TRBV18; CDR3aa: CASSPENRGDRTEAFF
abundance: .; v_gene: TRBV11-2; CDR3aa: CASSLLRDGGYEQYF
abundance: many; v_gene: TRBV20-1; CDR3aa: CSAPDRAGYVGNQPQHF
abundance: many; v_gene: TRBV12-3/TRBV12-4; CDR3aa: CASSARREGLDTQYF
abundance: many; v_gene: TRBV12-3/TRBV12-4; CDR3aa: CASSDWEGTDTQYF
abundance: few; v_gene: TRBV5-5; CDR3aa: CASSRLAGEQFF
abundance: large; v_gene: TRBV28; CDR3aa: CASSLPQVPAEAFF
abundance: few; v_gene: TRBV30; CDR3aa: CAWDLQGNTEAFF
abundance: many; v_gene: TRBV28; CDR3aa: CASTTDGTGVSNYGYTF